This T cell receptor beta chain stems from a study of cytomegalovirus exposure and HLA in healthy donors (dated by TCRdb to about 2017). A note on the overall study: An earlier analysis of some 550 of the donors reported more than 250 Gb of sequence data and roughly 100 million unique TCR beta sequences from 150 million to 200 million T cells. An early release covering 500 to 750 HLA-typed donors comprised approximately 300 gigabases of sequencing data and approximately 85 million unique TCR sequences. Of the roughly 420 genotyped donors, 80% to 90% were placed in the genetic ancestry cluster associated with self-reported Caucasian donors. The study was designed to test whether signatures of past pathogen exposure could be identified by cataloging public T cell receptors. The study profiled the T cell repertoires of hundreds of subjects by immunosequencing and related them to cytomegalovirus serostatus. A separate validation cohort of 100 to 150 different subjects was used in addition to the approximately 610-subject first cohort. To predict cytomegalovirus infection status, the study brought together high-throughput TCR immunosequencing, statistical association of individual TCRs with disease status, and machine learning. A later analysis re-analyzed previously published TCR beta repertoires from roughly 600 donors and added high-resolution HLA genotyping to study TCR occurrence patterns. In the later analysis, no new phenotypic data were used to find candidate immune exposures; instead, reliance was placed on TCR beta sequences and their occurrence across donors. In an earlier analysis of over 550 of the donors, high-throughput TCR beta sequencing was used to judge whether each TCR beta V gene segment behaved as functional or pseudogenic. Donor age, sex, ethnicity and CMV serostatus were collected together with the repertoire data. A later genetic analysis used genome-wide SNP genotypes for about three fifths of the 666 donors, treating that subset as a discovery cohort. Every repertoire in the discovery cohort had been generated on one and the same sequencing platform. HLA typing included class I and class II loci at four-digit resolution. The number of typed donors differed by locus: roughly 629-640 for A, B, C, DRB1 and DQB1; approximately 520 for DQA1; over 600 for DPA1; and 400 to 480 for DPB1. About five DR-DQ haplotypes were handled as single units for association and clustering because linkage in the cohort was strong. Among 398 genotyped donors of the cohort, an average of about 240,000 unique TCR beta nucleotide sequences were sequenced per donor, approximately 20% of them non-productive.

Library creation used the immunoSEQ multiplex PCR assay. For the multiplex PCR, a mixture combining 60 forward primers for TCR Vbeta segments and 13 reverse primers for TCR Jbeta segments was used. Amplification of the CDR3 region of rearranged TCR beta genes was performed with a multiplex PCR assay on genomic DNA. Amplified TCR beta libraries were sequenced as 87-base-pair reads on the Illumina HiSeq System. In the authors' own workflow: In a later analysis, tens of millions of unique TCR beta chains were counted across the 500 to 700 repertoires, and approximately 11 million of these chains were shared by at least two donors. To remove PCR and sequencing errors, raw reads were error-corrected and collapsed into unique sequences using a nearest-neighbor algorithm that merged closely related sequences. To assign V, D and J gene segments, CDR3 sequences were aligned to IMGT reference sequences. For a sequence to be retained, a match of at least six nucleotides to both a V gene segment and a J gene segment was required. Rearrangements were called productive when the CDR3 lacked stop codons and stayed in frame with V and J; all others were non-productive. Following IMGT convention, CDR3 was defined as the stretch from the second conserved V-encoded cysteine up to the conserved J-encoded phenylalanine. In an earlier analysis of more than 550 of the donors, sequences lacking an unambiguous match to a single V gene segment were excluded. An earlier analysis of fewer than 750 of the donors called V segments functional above 56.7% productive rearrangements and segregating when the between-donor standard deviation exceeded 5%. To diagnose cytomegalovirus status from the catalog of TCR beta chain sequences, a statistical classification framework was built. In a later analysis, TCR nucleotide sequences were compared against IMGT/GENE-DB human TR gene sequences so that V and J genes could be assigned. A later analysis assigned CDR3 sequences and most-parsimonious VDJ recombination scenarios with the TCRdist pipeline. In a later analysis, every TCR beta chain was defined by the combination of its CDR3 amino acid sequence and its V-gene family, and reads without a unique V-gene family were dropped. To address suspected cross-contamination and a sequencing artifact, a later analysis removed approximately 600 highly shared, low-generation-probability nucleotide sequences. In a later analysis, a clonal expansion index for each public chain was calculated from normalized within-repertoire ranks of inferred template counts. In a later analysis, generation probabilities were computed using a VDJ recombination model fitted to out-of-frame rearrangements, and the results were checked against IGoR. A later analysis scored TCR-TCR, TCR-HLA and TCR-CMV co-occurrence with hypergeometric tests, applying a repertoire-size bias correction to TCR pairs. To estimate false discovery rates, a later analysis permuted the HLA or CMV assignments 20 times. In a later analysis, co-occurring TCRs were grouped using DBSCAN, with TCRdist sequence similarity added in when clustering inside HLA-allele-positive subsets. Co-occurrence clustering excluded repertoires with fewer than 30,000 or more than 120,000 public chains, plus five with anomalous nucleotide sharing. TCRdb's version of the immuneACCESS table is confined to in-frame rearrangements and falls short of the full clone set. An unresolved V gene accounts for under half of the shortfall where checked; the remainder is of unknown origin. The V and J calls and clone size are taken from that table; D and trimming were inferred from the DNA. This sample comprises hundreds of thousands of clones, over 75% of them detected only once. The ten largest make up more than 0.45% of the sample.

Concerning this clone: Its antigen remains unidentified. Base qualities are not at hand, and no much larger clone is one base apart.

The cohort was made up of 666 healthy bone marrow donors. At the time of sampling, all cohort members were nominally healthy, though unrecorded immune exposures were likely present. The donor tested CMV seronegative, placing the donor among the 350 to 400 seronegative members of the cohort. Every donor gave a peripheral blood sample, and the peripheral blood mononuclear cells from that sample were used for TCR beta sequencing. Genomic DNA extraction from the blood cell samples was performed with the Qiagen DNeasy Blood Extraction Kit. Study-wide conclusions, independent of this receptor: V-gene and J-gene trimming of TCR beta chains was associated with a missense DCLRE1C variant in a later genetic analysis, and the association was replicated in an independent cohort. The cohort was sequenced for TCR beta chains only, and without alpha or paired-chain data the features that could be detected were limited. CMV serostatus was the only immune exposure information available for the cohort. The study gave a list of around 170 TCR beta chains associated with cytomegalovirus. A later analysis found that HLA-associated TCR beta chains were more clonally expanded and had lower generation probabilities than equally common non-associated chains. According to a later genetic analysis, donors in an Asian-associated ancestry cluster had fewer N-insertions in productive TCRs than the roughly 660-donor mean. Roughly uniform sequencing depth across donors was assumed in presence/absence analyses, although this assumption may not hold. When HLA alleles, especially DR and DQ, strongly co-occurred, TCR associations were difficult to assign to individual alleles. A further reported finding was that TCR beta sequences accurately predicted the HLA-A and HLA-B alleles for most subjects in the first cohort. In an earlier analysis of some 550 of the donors, most TCR beta V segments were observed in productive rearrangements about 90% or about 30% of the time, broadly matching IMGT annotations. Because HLA typing was missing for some donors at each locus, association tests included only the typed subset. A later analysis found that TCR association rates varied across HLA loci, with DRB1 alleles showing the most associated TCRs and HLA-C alleles the fewest. A group of highly shared sequence variants was considered likely to be a technical artifact of the sequencing pipeline. A later analysis associated 16,951 TCR beta sequences with specific HLA alleles at a false discovery rate of 0.05. The authors suggested that the approach could potentially be generalized to other disease states and immunological phenotypes. Most TCR sequences were seen in very few donors, while some public TCRs were found in many individuals. Linkage disequilibrium might explain the correlated functional status among segregating V segments, but an unknown experimental factor could not be excluded. Because counts were too low, approximately 18 rarely observed V segments, including chromosome 9 orphons, were excluded from the earlier analysis of around 590 of the donors. Cytomegalovirus status was reported to be diagnosed by the classifier with high specificity and sensitivity in both the original and validation cohorts. A few of the identified cytomegalovirus-associated TCR beta chains were confirmed in vitro to be specific for cytomegalovirus antigens. In a later analysis, several top co-occurrence clusters were reported to appear linked to parvovirus B19, influenza, CMV and Epstein-Barr virus. In a later analysis, most CMV-associated TCR beta chains were found to appear HLA-restricted, with HLA associations seemingly driven largely by CMV exposure.

Sequences were obtained from PBMCs. The TCR sequence derives from a boy aged 5-17 years in good health and CMV-seronegative.

The sequenced DNA is TGTGCCAGTAGTATGGGGGGGAGTCAGCCCCAGCATTTT. Its translation reads: CASSMGGSQPQHF. The chain was built from TRBV19 and TRBJ1-5; the best D guess is TRBD1, with 5 bases matching. The CDR3 runs 13 amino acids, cysteine and phenylalanine included. CDR3 DNA is the only sequence kept; it has 39 bases, read in frame from the first base. Trimming removed 3 bases from V and 6 bases from J, leaving 9 bases between the germline ends. The germline V gene (reference sequence) sets CDR1 to LNHDA and CDR2 to SQIVND.